This T cell receptor beta chain comes out of a study of blood T cell repertoires in COVID-19. The V gene's germline CDR1 is GTSNPN and CDR2 SVGIG (reference sequence). CDR3 length equals 13 residues. Losses at the gene ends were 0 bases for V and 3 bases for J; bases not matched to a gene: 2. Libraries were prepared by immunoSEQ multiplex PCR; TCRdb keeps only in-frame clonotypes and omits some of them. The top ten hold roughly 2.4% of the sample, which has approximately 220,000 clones, 80% to 90% seen once. This clonotype originated in a woman in her forties or fifties with acute or convalescent COVID-19. The specimen sequenced was peripheral blood. The chain links TRBV30 to TRBJ2-7, with TRBD1 matching over 7 bases. DNA for the CDR3: TGTGCCTGGAGTGTAGGGGACAGCTACGAGCAGTACTTC. Its protein product is CAWSVGDSYEQYF.